The 15 T cell receptor beta chains presented below share a single source sample, sequenced in a study of Graves' ophthalmopathy and Graves' hyperthyroidism. Amplified material comprised TCR beta CDR3 regions derived from RNA transcripts. The first round was an RT-PCR with HTBI primers, and the second round was a multiplex PCR. One entry per CDR3 protein results from TCRdb running MiXCR on the multiplex PCR reads. The repertoire holds a few hundred thousand distinct CDR3 sequences, with approximately 15% as singletons. The material sequenced was peripheral blood. The receptors here all came from a woman aged 18-30 years with stable Graves' hyperthyroidism.

This clonotype was picked up a small number of times. The chain links TRBV18 to TRBJ2-7; 10 bases are a match to TRBD1. The CDR3 has 16 residues. Trimming removed 2 bases from V and 6 bases from J; junction bases left unmatched: 10. Germline loops: CDR1 KGHSH, CDR2 LQKENI. CDR3: CASSPKDRGFFGEQYF. DNA for the CDR3: TGTGCCAGCTCACCAAAGGACAGGGGGTTTTTTGGCGAGCAGTACTTC.

This clonotype was seen at least ten times. The rearrangement joins TRBV6-4 to TRBJ1-5, with 7 bases fitting TRBD1. Looked up from germline, CDR1 is MRHNA and CDR2 is SNTAGT. The CDR3 has 19 residues. V trimming: 5 bases; J trimming: 3 bases; junction bases outside the gene matches: 19. As DNA, the CDR3 is TGTGCCAGCAGTCACCGCCCAATGGCGACAGGGAGGCTCAATCAGCCCCAGCATTTT. Translation gives CASSHRPMATGRLNQPQHF.

This clonotype was picked up a small number of times. The genes are TRBV30 and TRBJ2-7, with D unclear. Deletions cut 5 bases from V and 0 bases from J, with 14 bases between. This CDR3 spans 14 amino acids. Germline CDR1 reads GTSNPN; CDR2 reads SVGIG (reference sequence). The CDR3 DNA reads TGTGCCTGGGGGCGGTCTCCGAGCTCCTACGAGCAGTACTTC. This gives the protein CAWGRSPSSYEQYF.

This clonotype appeared many times. The rearrangement links TRBV12-3 or TRBV12-4 to TRBJ1-2; the D gene is possibly TRBD1 (5 bases). Trimming cost V 4 bases and J 8 bases, with 14 bases left between them. The CDR3 length is 13 residues. CDR3 coding DNA: TGTGCCAGCAGTTCAGACAGCCCTTGGGGCTACACCTTC. As protein: CASSSDSPWGYTF.

A few counts support this clonotype. The chain links TRBV5-1 to TRBJ2-4; 9 nucleotides line up with TRBD1. With 4 bases clipped from V and 7 bases from J, the junction kept 6 bases outside the gene matches. The length of the CDR3 is 14 residues. Germline CDR1 SGHRS, CDR2 YFSETQ. The CDR3 DNA reads as TGCGCCAGCAGCAACAGGGGGCTGGAGAACATTCAGTACTTC. This sequence encodes CASSNRGLENIQYF.

There are many counts of this clonotype. The gene calls are TRBV28 and TRBJ2-7, with D tentatively TRBD1 or TRBD2 (6 bases each). This CDR3 has 13 amino acids. Germline V lookup: CDR1 MDHEN, CDR2 SYDVKM. Trimming left V 5 bases short and J 9 bases short, with 17 bases between. The CDR3 DNA reads as TGTGCCAGCAGTCCGGGGGCCCCTACGCTGCAGTACTTC. Translating it yields CASSPGAPTLQYF.

This clonotype was observed at least ten times. The chain combines TRBV29-1 with TRBJ2-5; D is possibly TRBD2 (7 bases). Trimming removed 4 bases at V and 0 bases at J, with 15 bases between. The CDR3 sequence is 15 residues long. The germline V gene encodes CDR1 SQVTM and CDR2 ANQGSEA. The CDR3 nucleotides are TGCAGCGTTGCGATGGGGGGGCGGCACCAAGAGACCCAGTACTTC. Amino acid sequence: CSVAMGGRHQETQYF.

This clonotype was recorded at least ten times. V is TRBV6-5 and J is TRBJ1-2, with 8 bases aligning to TRBD1. Looked up from germline, CDR1 is MNHEY and CDR2 is SVGAGI. The length of the CDR3 is 15 residues. V shed 6 bases and J 2 bases; nucleotides not matched to a gene: 8. The CDR3 nucleotides are TGTGCCAGCAGGCCTACAGGGGGAGACAACTATGGCTACACCTTC. Its protein product is CASRPTGGDNYGYTF.

The sample holds many counts of this clonotype. The chain employs TRBV12-3 or TRBV12-4 and TRBJ2-5, with a weak D call TRBD2 (6 bases). The CDR3 consists of 14 residues. V was clipped by 4 bases and J by 4 bases, with 13 bases between them. As DNA, the CDR3 is TGTGCCAGCAGTTCCCGGGGAGGCGCAGAGACCCAGTACTTC. Translated, it gives CASSSRGGAETQYF.

This clonotype was recorded many times. The chain employs TRBV6-5 and TRBJ1-3; weak D call: TRBD1 (5 bases). The CDR3 runs 16 residues. In germline, CDR1 is MNHEY, CDR2 SVGAGI. The V end lost 2 bases, the J end lost 4 bases, and 15 bases lay between the germline ends. The CDR3 region is CASSYIAGGTGNTIYF. The CDR3 DNA sequence: TGTGCCAGCAGTTACATAGCCGGGGGAACGGGAAACACCATATATTTT.

The CDR3 region has the DNA TGCGCCAGCAGCCAACTGGGGGGGGCTGCCTATGGCTACACCTTC. This sequence encodes CASSQLGGAAYGYTF. This sequence joins TRBV4-1 and TRBJ1-2, with D possibly being TRBD1 (6 bases). V dropped 2 bases and J dropped 4 bases, with 14 bases sitting between them. Germline CDR1 is MGHRA and CDR2 is YSYEKL. This CDR3 comprises 15 residues.

This clonotype was found many times. This chain joins TRBV12-5 and TRBJ2-5; the D gene is possibly TRBD1 (5 bases). CDR3 length equals 14 residues. The germline V and J ends were trimmed by 6 bases and 1 base, with 12 bases remaining between them. Per germline, CDR1 LGHNT and CDR2 FRNRAP. CDR3 sequence: CASGTGPSQETQYF. The CDR3 DNA reads TGTGCTAGTGGAACAGGACCATCCCAAGAGACCCAGTACTTC. The full variable domain, in which reference TRBV12-5 and TRBJ2-5 provide the parts outside the CDR3, is DARVTQTPRHKVTEMGQEVTMRCQPILGHNTVFWYRQTMMQGLELLAYFRNRAPLDDSGMPKDRFSAEMPDATLATLKIQPSEPRDSAVYFCASGTGPSQETQYFGPGTRLLVL.

The table lists this clonotype with a few counts. This rearrangement joins TRBV4-1 to TRBJ1-2; D may be TRBD1 (5 bases). Germline CDR1 reads MGHRA; CDR2 reads YSYEKL. This CDR3 contains 11 residues. The germline V and J ends were trimmed by 8 bases and 8 bases, with 12 bases remaining between them. Here the CDR3 reads CASLHGGGYTF. The CDR3 nucleotides are TGCGCCAGCCTACACGGGGGGGGCTACACCTTC.

The J gene is TRBJ2-5, the V gene TRBV6-7; TRBD1 matches 8 bases. TRBV6-7 is treated as an ORF (open reading frame) with a function not yet certain. The CDR3 is 15 amino acids. V dropped 5 bases and J dropped 5; count of bases not matched to a gene: 10. In DNA, the CDR3 is TGTGCCAGCAGTCCCCAGGGGGCAGGTGTGGAGACCCAGTACTTC. It yields the protein CASSPQGAGVETQYF.

This clonotype was detected many times. J is TRBJ1-5 and V is TRBV25-1; TRBD1 is a possible D gene (6 bases). V was clipped by 4 bases and J by 6 bases, with 16 bases between them. The CDR3 runs to 15 residues. The V gene's germline CDR1 is MGHDK and CDR2 SYGVNS. This chain's CDR3 is CASSGVGGAGQPQHF. The CDR3 DNA reads as TGTGCCAGCAGTGGGGTGGGGGGGGCTGGTCAGCCCCAGCATTTT.